Listed below are T cell receptor beta chains from one sample, sequenced in a study of neurological immune-mediated disorders. TCRdb re-analysed the 5' RACE reads in MiXCR, keeping a single row per CDR3 protein. The sample contains about 21,000 distinct CDR3 sequences, 15% to 20% of which appear only once. Sequencing was performed on CD8+ T cells from blood. These receptors were obtained from a woman between 18 and 29 years old with multiple sclerosis. Both conserved end residues are part of each CDR3. The order of the fields is D gene, J gene, clone size, CDR3 length, V gene, CDR3 protein, CDR3 DNA. D genes are given only for firm matches. Clone size appears in some rows only: once, few, many, or a class for an expanded clone.

.,TRBJ2-2,many,16,TRBV6-5,CASSRTNTGDTGELFF,TGTGCCAGCAGTCGGACAAATACGGGGGACACCGGGGAGCTGTTTTTT
TRBD2,TRBJ2-1,many,15,TRBV7-9,CASTHSGIWFNEQFF,TGTGCCAGCACCCACAGCGGGATTTGGTTCAATGAGCAGTTCTTC
.,TRBJ1-1,many,13,TRBV27,CASSFGENTEAFF,TGTGCCAGCAGTTTCGGGGAGAACACTGAAGCTTTCTTT
.,TRBJ2-3,.,14,TRBV7-6,CASSLRGVSDTQYF,TGTGCCAGCAGCTTACGAGGGGTGTCAGATACGCAGTATTTT
TRBD1,TRBJ2-2,many,16,TRBV6-1,CASTPPDRGLTGELFF,TGTGCCAGCACTCCCCCGGACAGGGGGTTAACCGGGGAGCTGTTTTTT
TRBD1,TRBJ1-1,once,12,TRBV29-1,CSVQGGTTEAFF,TGCAGCGTTCAAGGGGGCACCACTGAAGCTTTCTTT
TRBD2,TRBJ2-5,many,12,TRBV25-1,CASSGGGETQYF,TGTGCCAGCAGCGGCGGGGGAGAGACCCAGTACTTC
.,TRBJ2-7,.,15,TRBV15,CATSRGGRDSYEQYF,TGTGCCACCAGCAGAGGGGGCAGGGACTCCTACGAGCAGTACTTC
TRBD1,TRBJ1-2,many,16,TRBV6-5,CASSSDPGQGYYGYTF,TGTGCCAGCAGCTCAGATCCGGGACAGGGGTACTATGGCTACACCTTC
.,TRBJ2-1,few,12,TRBV5-1,CASSSLAEEQFF,TGCGCCAGCAGCTCCTTAGCGGAGGAGCAGTTCTTC
TRBD1,TRBJ2-3,many,14,TRBV4-3,CASSQGQGSPTQYF,TGCGCCAGCAGCCAGGGACAGGGCTCGCCTACGCAGTATTTT
.,TRBJ1-1,many,14,TRBV7-9,CASSLVLGNTEAFF,TGTGCCAGCAGCTTAGTTTTGGGGAACACTGAAGCTTTCTTT
TRBD1,TRBJ2-1,many,18,TRBV10-3,CAISESVRTGVPYNEQFF,TGTGCCATCAGTGAGTCAGTACGGACAGGGGTTCCCTACAATGAGCAGTTCTTC
TRBD1,TRBJ1-2,.,15,TRBV12-3/TRBV12-4,CASSLGPGTGNGYTF,TGTGCCAGCAGTTTAGGTCCGGGGACAGGGAATGGCTACACCTTC
.,TRBJ1-1,medium-sized,13,TRBV21-1,CASSNSTLPEAFF,TGTGCCAGCAGCAATTCGACTCTCCCTGAAGCTTTCTTT
TRBD1,TRBJ1-2,medium-sized,16,TRBV29-1,CSVRGADLTGSGGYTF,TGCAGCGTTAGGGGGGCCGATCTGACAGGGAGTGGTGGCTACACCTTC
.,TRBJ1-2,many,14,TRBV29-1,CSVGTGESFHGYTF,TGCAGCGTTGGAACTGGGGAGTCATTCCATGGCTACACCTTC
TRBD1,TRBJ1-2,many,16,TRBV29-1,CSVEAPGQVVLYGYTF,TGCAGCGTTGAAGCCCCGGGACAGGTTGTTCTCTATGGCTACACCTTC
TRBD1,TRBJ1-1,many,14,TRBV5-5,CASSNTGGRTEAFF,TGTGCCAGCAGCAATACAGGGGGTCGAACTGAAGCTTTCTTT
.,TRBJ1-1,few,14,TRBV13,CASQSTDNLFEAFF,TGTGCCAGCCAATCCACCGACAACCTCTTCGAAGCTTTCTTT
.,TRBJ2-2,many,16,TRBV6-5,CASSYAPGTFTGELFF,TGTGCCAGCAGTTACGCCCCCGGGACCTTCACCGGGGAGCTGTTTTTT
.,TRBJ2-1,many,14,TRBV20-1,CSARDTTDYNEQFF,TGCAGTGCTAGAGATACGACGGACTACAATGAGCAGTTCTTC
.,TRBJ1-1,few,12,TRBV2,CASRGTDTEAFF,TGTGCCAGCAGGGGTACGGACACTGAAGCTTTCTTT
.,TRBJ1-2,many,12,TRBV7-9,CASSLPGDGYTF,TGTGCCAGCAGCCTTCCCGGGGATGGCTACACCTTC